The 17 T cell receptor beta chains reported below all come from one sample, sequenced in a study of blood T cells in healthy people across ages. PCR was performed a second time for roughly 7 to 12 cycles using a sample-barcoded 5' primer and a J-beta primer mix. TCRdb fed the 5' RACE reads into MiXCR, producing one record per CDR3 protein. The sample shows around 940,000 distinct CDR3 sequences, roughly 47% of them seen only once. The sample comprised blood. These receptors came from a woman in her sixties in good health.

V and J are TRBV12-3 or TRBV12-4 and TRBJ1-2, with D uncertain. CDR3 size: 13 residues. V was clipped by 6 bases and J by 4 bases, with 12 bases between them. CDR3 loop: CASRRQESYGYTF. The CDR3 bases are TGTGCCAGCAGACGTCAGGAGTCCTATGGCTACACCTTC.

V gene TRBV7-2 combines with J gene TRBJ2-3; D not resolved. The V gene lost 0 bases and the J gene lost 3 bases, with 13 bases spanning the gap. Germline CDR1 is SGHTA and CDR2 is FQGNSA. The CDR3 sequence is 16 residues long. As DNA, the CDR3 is TGTGCCAGCAGCTTAGCGCTCCCAACTTGGACAGATACGCAGTATTTT. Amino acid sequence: CASSLALPTWTDTQYF. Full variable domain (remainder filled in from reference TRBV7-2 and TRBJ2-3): GAGVSQSPSNKVTEKGKDVELRCDPISGHTALYWYRQSLGQGLEFLIYFQGNSAPDKSGLPSDRFSAERTGGSVSTLTIQRTQQEDSAVYLCASSLALPTWTDTQYFGPGTRLTVL.

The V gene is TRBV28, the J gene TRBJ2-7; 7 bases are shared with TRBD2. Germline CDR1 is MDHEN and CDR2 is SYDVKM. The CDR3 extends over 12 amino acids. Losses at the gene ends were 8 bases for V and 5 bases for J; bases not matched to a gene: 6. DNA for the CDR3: TGTGCCAGCGGGGGGAGGGCCCACGAGCAGTACTTC. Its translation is CASGGRAHEQYF.

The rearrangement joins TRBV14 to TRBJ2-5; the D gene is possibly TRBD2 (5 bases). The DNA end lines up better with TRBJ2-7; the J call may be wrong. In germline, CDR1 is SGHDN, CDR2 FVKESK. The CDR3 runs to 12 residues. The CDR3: CASSHGVHEQYF. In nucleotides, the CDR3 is TGTGCCAGCAGCCACGGGGTTCACGAGCAGTACTTC.

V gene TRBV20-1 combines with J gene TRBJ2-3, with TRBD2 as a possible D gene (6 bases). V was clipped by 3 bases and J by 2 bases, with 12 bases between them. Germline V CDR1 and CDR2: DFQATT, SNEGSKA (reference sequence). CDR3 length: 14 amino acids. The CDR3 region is CSASGEAFTDTQYF. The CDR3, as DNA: TGCAGTGCTAGCGGGGAGGCCTTCACAGATACGCAGTATTTT.

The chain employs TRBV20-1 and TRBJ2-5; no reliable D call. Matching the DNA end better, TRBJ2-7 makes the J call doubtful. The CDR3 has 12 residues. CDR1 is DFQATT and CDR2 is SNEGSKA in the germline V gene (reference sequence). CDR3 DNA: TGCAGTGCTAGCGCCAGATTATACGAGCAGTACTTC. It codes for CSASARLYEQYF.

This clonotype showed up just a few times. CDR3 region: CASSLEVTGEKLFF. CDR3 DNA sequence: TGTGCCAGCAGCTTAGAAGTGACGGGTGAAAAACTGTTTTTT. This chain joins TRBV7-9 and TRBJ1-4, with D unresolved. The CDR3 extends over 14 amino acids. V gave up 1 base and J gave up 7 bases, with 10 bases separating them. The V gene's germline CDR1 is SEHNR and CDR2 FQNEAQ (reference sequence).

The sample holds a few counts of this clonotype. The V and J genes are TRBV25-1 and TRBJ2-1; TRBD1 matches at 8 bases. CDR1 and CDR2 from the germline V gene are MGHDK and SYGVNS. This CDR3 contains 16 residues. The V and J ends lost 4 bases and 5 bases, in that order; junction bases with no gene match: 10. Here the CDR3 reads CASSATPGQADNEQFF. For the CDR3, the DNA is TGTGCCAGCAGTGCTACACCGGGACAGGCGGACAATGAGCAGTTCTTC.

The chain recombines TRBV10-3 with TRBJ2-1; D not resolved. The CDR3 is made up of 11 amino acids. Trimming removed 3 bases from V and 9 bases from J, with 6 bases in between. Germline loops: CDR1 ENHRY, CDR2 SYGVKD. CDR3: CAISDLTEQFF. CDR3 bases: TGTGCCATCAGTGACCTTACTGAGCAGTTCTTC.

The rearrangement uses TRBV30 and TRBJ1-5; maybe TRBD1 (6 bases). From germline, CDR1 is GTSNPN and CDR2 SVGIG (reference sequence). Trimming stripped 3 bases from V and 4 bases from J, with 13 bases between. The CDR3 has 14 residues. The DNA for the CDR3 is TGTGCCTGGAGGTCGGGCAGGGGAAATCAGCCCCAGCATTTT. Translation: CAWRSGRGNQPQHF.

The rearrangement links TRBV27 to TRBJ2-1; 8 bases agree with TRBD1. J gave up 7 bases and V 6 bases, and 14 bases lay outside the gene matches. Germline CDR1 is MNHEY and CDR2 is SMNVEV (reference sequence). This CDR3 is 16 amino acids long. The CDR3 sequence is CASSPMSWTGRNEQFF. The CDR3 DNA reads TGTGCCAGCAGCCCCATGTCCTGGACAGGGCGTAATGAGCAGTTCTTC.

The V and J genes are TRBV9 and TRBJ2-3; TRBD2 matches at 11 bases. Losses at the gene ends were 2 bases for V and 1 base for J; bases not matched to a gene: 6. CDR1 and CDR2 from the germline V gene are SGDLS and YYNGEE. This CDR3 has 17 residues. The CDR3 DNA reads TGTGCCAGCAGCGTTGGGACTAGCGGTTCGGGCACAGATACGCAGTATTTT. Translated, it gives CASSVGTSGSGTDTQYF.

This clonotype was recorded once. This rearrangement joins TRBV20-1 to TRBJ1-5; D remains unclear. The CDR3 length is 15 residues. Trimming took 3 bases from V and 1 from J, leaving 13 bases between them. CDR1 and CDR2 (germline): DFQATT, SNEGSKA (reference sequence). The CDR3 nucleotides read TGCAGTGCTAGTCGGCGAGACTGGAGCAATCAGCCCCAGCATTTT. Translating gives CSASRRDWSNQPQHF.

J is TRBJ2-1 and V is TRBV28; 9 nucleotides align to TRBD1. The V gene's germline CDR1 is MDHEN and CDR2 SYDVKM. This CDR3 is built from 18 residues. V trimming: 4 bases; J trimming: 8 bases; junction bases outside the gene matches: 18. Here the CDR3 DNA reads TGTGCCAGCAGTTATCCCGGACAGGGGCGTTTGTTTTACGATGAGCAGTTCTTC. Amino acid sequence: CASSYPGQGRLFYDEQFF.

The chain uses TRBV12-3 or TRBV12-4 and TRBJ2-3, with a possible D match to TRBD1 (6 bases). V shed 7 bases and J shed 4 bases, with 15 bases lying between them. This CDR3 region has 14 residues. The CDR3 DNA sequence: TGTGCCAGCATGGACAGTAAGTTTCCAGATACGCAGTATTTT. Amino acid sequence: CASMDSKFPDTQYF.

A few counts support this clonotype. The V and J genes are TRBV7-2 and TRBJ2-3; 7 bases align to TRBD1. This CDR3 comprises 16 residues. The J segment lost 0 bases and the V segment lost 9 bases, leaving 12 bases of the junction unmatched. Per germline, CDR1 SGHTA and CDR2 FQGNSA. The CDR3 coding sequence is TGTGCCAGTAAGATGACAGGGCTCCCAAGCACAGATACGCAGTATTTT. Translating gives CASKMTGLPSTDTQYF.

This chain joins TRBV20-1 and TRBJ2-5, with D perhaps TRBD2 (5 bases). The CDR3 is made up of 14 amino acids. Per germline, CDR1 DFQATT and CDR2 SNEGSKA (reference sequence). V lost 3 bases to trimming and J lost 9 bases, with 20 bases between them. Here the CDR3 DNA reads TGCAGTGCTAGGGAGAGCGGACTCCGAACGGCCCAGTACTTC. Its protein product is CSARESGLRTAQYF.